This entry is about one TCR beta chain. This sample is drawn from a study of control samples from healthy donors and cancer patients. Germline assignment: CDR1 SGHNT and CDR2 YYREEE (reference sequence). This CDR3 contains 15 residues. V shed 0 bases and J shed 3 bases, with 13 bases lying between them. Sequencing was performed with immunoSEQ multiplex PCR; in TCRdb, only in-frame clones are kept and a portion is missing. The sample contains 70,000 to 95,000 clones, 91% of which appear only once. The sequence was obtained from a woman in her twenties or thirties in good health. V is TRBV5-4 and J is TRBJ2-7, with a weak D call TRBD2 (6 bases). The sequenced sample consisted of blood. This CDR3 reads CASSLVAGSYYEQYF. The CDR3 nucleotides read TGTGCCAGCAGCTTGGTGGCGGGGAGTTACTACGAGCAGTACTTC.